This T cell receptor (beta chain) was profiled in a study of identical twins. TCRdb redid the calling of the 5' RACE reads with MiXCR, one entry per CDR3 protein. The data contain 1.5 million or so distinct CDR3 sequences, around a third of them seen just once; the ten biggest clones take up around 0.3%. Notes on this clonotype: Its antigen remains unknown.

Study conclusions and caveats: For cord blood, abundant beta clonotypes had fewer insertions, unlike memory repertoires, which showed none.

This CDR3 has 16 amino acids. The germline V gene has CDR1 SGHAT and CDR2 FQNNGV. Trimming at V came to 0 bases and at J to 4 bases, leaving 5 bases not matched to a gene. Every donor was a healthy Caucasian. The receptor was isolated from a newborn girl in good health. The material sequenced was cord blood. The rearrangement links TRBV11-2 to TRBJ1-2, with TRBD1 matching over 10 bases. CDR3 DNA sequence: TGTGCCAGCAGCTTAGATAGGACAGGGGGAGGCTATGGCTACACCTTC. It translates to CASSLDRTGGGYGYTF.